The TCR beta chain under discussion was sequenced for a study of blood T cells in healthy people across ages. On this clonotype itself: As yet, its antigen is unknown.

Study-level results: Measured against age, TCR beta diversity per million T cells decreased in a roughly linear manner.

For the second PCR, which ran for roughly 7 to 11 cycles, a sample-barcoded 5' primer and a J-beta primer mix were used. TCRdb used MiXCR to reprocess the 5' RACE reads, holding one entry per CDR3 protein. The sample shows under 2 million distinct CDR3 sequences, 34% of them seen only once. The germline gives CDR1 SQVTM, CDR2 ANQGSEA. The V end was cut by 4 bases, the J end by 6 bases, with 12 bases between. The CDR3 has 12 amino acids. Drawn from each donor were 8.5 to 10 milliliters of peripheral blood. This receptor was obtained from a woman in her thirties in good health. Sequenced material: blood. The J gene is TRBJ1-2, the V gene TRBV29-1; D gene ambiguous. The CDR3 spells CSVADPVDGYTF. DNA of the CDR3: TGCAGCGTTGCCGACCCCGTGGATGGCTACACCTTC.